The T cell receptor (beta chain) under discussion was sequenced for a study of blood T cell repertoires in COVID-19. The CDR3 has 14 amino acids. Looked up from germline, CDR1 is MNHEY and CDR2 is SVGAGI. With 6 bases removed from V and 2 bases from J, the gap between germline ends came to 11 bases. This table comes from immunoSEQ multiplex PCR, and its TCRdb copy is limited to in-frame clones, with some not included. This sample has around 100,000 clones; approximately 90% occur once, and the top ten carry over 4.5%. The sample comprised peripheral blood. This chain links TRBV6-5 with TRBJ2-1; D is undetermined. The clonotype originates from a man aged 45-60 years with acute or convalescent COVID-19. The CDR3, as DNA: TGTGCCAGCAGCCCGGGTTCAACCTACAATGAGCAGTTCTTC. Translating gives CASSPGSTYNEQFF.